The 5 T cell receptor beta chains presented below share a single source sample, sequenced in a study of T-cell memory formation after mild COVID-19. TCRdb independently ran MiXCR on the 5' RACE reads; one entry per CDR3 protein. The top ten clones hold approximately 1% of a sample with just over 60,000 distinct CDR3 sequences, approximately 9% of them seen once. The sequenced sample consisted of PBMCs or a T cell subset sorted from them (not recorded which). These TCRs come from a man younger than 35 who had mild COVID-19 (a few samples of this study predate the infection). Cell type and time point are not known.

The chain uses TRBV7-3 and TRBJ1-1, with TRBD1 as a possible D gene (6 bases). Germline V gene data show CDR1 as SGHTA and CDR2 as FQGTGA. The CDR3 has 16 amino acids. V dropped 6 bases and J dropped 2 bases, with 19 bases sitting between them. In DNA, the CDR3 is TGTGCCAGCAGTGTAATGGGGACACCTCTCAACACTGAAGCTTTCTTT. It translates to CASSVMGTPLNTEAFF.

The chain links TRBV4-1 to TRBJ1-1, with D perhaps TRBD1 (6 bases). Deletions cut 1 base from V and 4 bases from J, with 10 bases between. CDR3 size: 14 residues. Germline V gene sequence: CDR1 MGHRA, CDR2 YSYEKL. This CDR3 reads CASSQGGGGTEAFF. The DNA of the CDR3 is TGCGCCAGCAGCCAAGGGGGAGGGGGCACTGAAGCTTTCTTT.

This clonotype was recorded at least ten times. The V call is TRBV5-1, the J call TRBJ2-1; 9 bases agree with TRBD1. J lost 9 bases, V lost 2 bases, and 9 bases had no gene match. The CDR3 extends over 15 amino acids. CDR1 SGHRS and CDR2 YFSETQ come from the germline V gene. The CDR3 loop reads CASSFGTGRVGEQFF. CDR3 DNA sequence: TGCGCCAGCAGCTTTGGGACAGGGAGAGTGGGTGAGCAGTTCTTC.

This clonotype came up many times. This chain links TRBV7-9 with TRBJ2-3; D gene uncertain. The CDR3 has 14 amino acids. V dropped 5 bases and J dropped 5 bases, with 14 bases sitting between them. CDR1 is SEHNR, CDR2 FQNEAQ, per germline (reference sequence). CDR3 in amino acids: CASSAPLKVDTQYF. CDR3 sequence (DNA): TGTGCCAGCAGCGCCCCCCTGAAGGTAGATACGCAGTATTTT.

This clonotype was counted at least ten times. The chain couples TRBV7-2 to TRBJ2-3; the D is unclear. V was clipped by 7 bases and J by 1 base, with 9 bases between them. CDR1 and CDR2 (germline): SGHTA, FQGNSA. The CDR3 is 13 residues long. The CDR3 sequence: CASTLGRTDTQYF. The CDR3 region has the DNA TGTGCCAGCACCCTAGGGCGCACAGATACGCAGTATTTT. Based on the CDR3 plus reference TRBV7-2 and TRBJ2-3, the full variable domain is GAGVSQSPSNKVTEKGKDVELRCDPISGHTALYWYRQSLGQGLEFLIYFQGNSAPDKSGLPSDRFSAERTGGSVSTLTIQRTQQEDSAVYLCASTLGRTDTQYFGPGTRLTVL.